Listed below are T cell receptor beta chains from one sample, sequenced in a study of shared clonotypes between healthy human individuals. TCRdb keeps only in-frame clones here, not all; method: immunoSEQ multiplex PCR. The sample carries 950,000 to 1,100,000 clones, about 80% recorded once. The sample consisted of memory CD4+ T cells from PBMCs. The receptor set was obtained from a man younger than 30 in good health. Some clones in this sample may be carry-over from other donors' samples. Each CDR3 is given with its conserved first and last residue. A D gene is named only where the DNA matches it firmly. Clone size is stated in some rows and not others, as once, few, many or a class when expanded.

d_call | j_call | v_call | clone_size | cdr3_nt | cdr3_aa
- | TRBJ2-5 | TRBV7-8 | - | TGTGCCAGCAGCCCTAGTTGGGTACAAGAGACCCAGTACTTC | CASSPSWVQETQYF
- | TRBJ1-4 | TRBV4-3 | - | TGCGCCAGCAGCCGACTCGGGGCAGGGATACTGTTTTTT | CASSRLGAGILFF
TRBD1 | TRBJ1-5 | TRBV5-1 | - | TGCGCCAGCAGCTTCGGACAGGGGGAACCGCCCCAGCATTTT | CASSFGQGEPPQHF
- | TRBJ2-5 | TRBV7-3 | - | TGTGCCAGCAGCTTCGGCGCTTCGGCGACCCAGTACTTC | CASSFGASATQYF
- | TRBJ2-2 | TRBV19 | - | TGTGCCAGTAGTATAGTGGGAGTAGGGACCGGGGAGCTGTTTTTT | CASSIVGVGTGELFF
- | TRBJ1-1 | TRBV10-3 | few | TGTGCCATCAGGGCGGACAGTCGGACTGAAGCTTTCTTT | CAIRADSRTEAFF
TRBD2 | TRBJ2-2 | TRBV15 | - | TGTGCCACCAGCAAAACAGGGACTAGATCTGACGGGGAGCTGTTTTTT | CATSKTGTRSDGELFF
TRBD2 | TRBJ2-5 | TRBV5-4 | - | TGTGCCAGCAGCCCCCGACTAGCGGAAGGGACCCAGTACTTC | CASSPRLAEGTQYF
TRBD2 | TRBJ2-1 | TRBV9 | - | TGTGCCAGCAGCGTAGTACTAGCGGGATTGGGGGAGCAGTTCTTC | CASSVVLAGLGEQFF
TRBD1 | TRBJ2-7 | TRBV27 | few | TGTGCCAGCAGTTGGGGACAGGGACGAAGCTCCTACGAGCAGTACTTC | CASSWGQGRSSYEQYF